Following are 26 T cell receptor beta chains from one sample sequenced in a study of blood T cell repertoires in COVID-19. The table came from immunoSEQ multiplex PCR; TCRdb's copy has only in-frame clones and leaves some out. The sample carries some 140,000 clones, 77% recorded once. Material: peripheral blood. These receptors were collected from a man at least 80 years old with acute or convalescent COVID-19.

The chain employs TRBV19 and TRBJ2-7; 8 bases are a match to TRBD1. With 4 bases clipped from V and 3 bases from J, the junction kept 5 bases outside the gene matches. The germline V gene encodes CDR1 LNHDA and CDR2 SQIVND (reference sequence). The CDR3 has 14 amino acids. CDR3: CASSKPGQDYEQYF. For the CDR3, the DNA is TGTGCCAGTAGTAAGCCGGGACAGGACTACGAGCAGTACTTC.

This chain uses TRBV5-1 with TRBJ1-5; D is perhaps TRBD1 (6 bases). V shed 0 bases and J shed 6 bases, with 13 bases lying between them. This CDR3 spans 15 amino acids. The germline gives CDR1 SGHRS, CDR2 YFSETQ. The CDR3: CASSLEGVSSQPQHF. DNA of the CDR3: TGCGCCAGCAGCTTGGAGGGGGTTTCGAGTCAGCCCCAGCATTTT.

This clone was found a few times. The V gene is TRBV19, the J gene TRBJ1-1; 7 bases align to TRBD1. In germline, CDR1 is LNHDA, CDR2 SQIVND (reference sequence). There are 14 residues in the CDR3. Trimming removed 6 bases from V and 3 bases from J; junction bases left unmatched: 7. In nucleotides, the CDR3 is TGTGCCAGTAGCATAAAGACAGGGCACACTGAAGCTTTCTTT. Translating it yields CASSIKTGHTEAFF.

The V call is TRBV11-3, the J call TRBJ2-3, with TRBD1 matching 7 bases. Germline V lookup: CDR1 SGHNT, CDR2 YENEEA. This CDR3 contains 15 residues. The J segment lost 2 bases and the V segment lost 4 bases, leaving 6 bases of the junction unmatched. The CDR3 region is CASSSGTEPTDTQYF. The CDR3, as DNA: TGTGCCAGCAGCTCCGGGACAGAACCCACAGATACGCAGTATTTT.

This chain uses TRBV10-2 with TRBJ2-3, with 9 bases fitting TRBD2. J lost 3 bases, V lost 8 bases, and 12 bases had no gene match. Germline V gene lookup returns CDR1 WSHSY and CDR2 SAAADI. The CDR3 contains 16 residues. The CDR3 sequence: CASLSLGTSRTDTQYF. The CDR3 DNA is TGCGCCAGCCTCTCCCTAGGGACTAGCCGGACAGATACGCAGTATTTT.

Only one count was recorded for this clone. The genes are TRBV6-5 and TRBJ2-2; 8 bases fit TRBD1. CDR1 is MNHEY, CDR2 SVGAGI, per germline. This CDR3 has 15 residues. V dropped 6 bases and J dropped 5; count of bases not matched to a gene: 8. The CDR3 spells CASRPDRGRTGELFF. The DNA of the CDR3 is TGTGCCAGCAGACCCGACAGGGGACGGACCGGGGAGCTGTTTTTT.

The chain is built from TRBV6-5 and TRBJ2-3; maybe TRBD2 (6 bases). The CDR3 length is 14 residues. The V end was cut by 5 bases, the J end by 3 bases, with 12 bases between. Germline lookup yields CDR1 MNHEY and CDR2 SVGAGI. The CDR3 coding sequence is TGTGCCAGCAGTACCCCGGGACTTACAGATACGCAGTATTTT. The encoded protein is CASSTPGLTDTQYF.

Concerning this clone itself: Compared with germline, one end of the junction differs, possibly owing to a read error. The CDR3 bases are TGTGCCAGCAGCTTACGTCTAGCGGGGGTTTCTTTT. As protein: CASSLRLAGVSF. This chain joins TRBV7-2 and TRBJ2-3; 10 bases fit TRBD2. CDR1 SGHTA and CDR2 FQGNSA come from the germline V gene. This CDR3 is 12 amino acids long.

The CDR3: CASSENWGHSGMNTEAFF. CDR3 in DNA: TGTGCCAGCAGTGAAAACTGGGGACACTCGGGGATGAACACTGAAGCTTTCTTT. The chain links TRBV6-1 to TRBJ1-1, with D maybe TRBD1 (6 bases). The germline CDR1 and CDR2 sequences are MNHNS and SASEGT. This CDR3 has 18 residues. The V end was cut by 2 bases, the J end by 0 bases, with 19 bases between.

The rearrangement uses TRBV2 and TRBJ2-2; TRBD1 is a possible D gene (6 bases). Trimming took off 8 bases at V and 0 bases at J, with 10 bases between the two ends. The CDR3 is 14 amino acids. Germline-derived CDR1 and CDR2 are SNHLY and FYNNEI. CDR3 region: CASGGAANTGELFF. For the CDR3, the DNA is TGTGCCAGCGGGGGCGCAGCGAACACCGGGGAGCTGTTTTTT.

The gene calls are TRBV4-1 and TRBJ2-7, with 9 positions matching TRBD1. CDR3 length: 15 amino acids. Germline trimming cut 4 bases from V and 3 bases from J; bases unmatched to any gene: 7. Per germline, CDR1 MGHRA and CDR2 YSYEKL. The CDR3 nucleotides are TGCGCCAGCAGCCGGGGACAGGGAGGGCTCTACGAGCAGTACTTC. It encodes CASSRGQGGLYEQYF.

This rearrangement joins TRBV7-8 to TRBJ1-3; a possible D gene is TRBD1 (6 bases). Germline loops: CDR1 SGHVS, CDR2 FQNEAQ. The V end was cut by 5 bases, the J end by 0 bases, with 11 bases between. The CDR3 contains 15 residues. In nucleotides, the CDR3 is TGTGCCAGCAGCCAGGACAGAATCTCTGGAAACACCATATATTTT. Its translation is CASSQDRISGNTIYF. The full variable domain, completed using reference TRBV7-8 and TRBJ1-3, is GAGVSQSPRYKVAKRGQDVALRCDPISGHVSLFWYQQALGQGPEFLTYFQNEAQLDKSGLPSDRFFAERPEGSVSTLKIQRTQQEDSAVYLCASSQDRISGNTIYFGEGSWLTVV.

J is TRBJ1-3 and V is TRBV7-9, with TRBD1 matching over 7 bases. This CDR3 region has 15 residues. After removal of 6 bases from V and 0 bases from J, the junction contained 5 bases not matched to a gene. Germline loops: CDR1 SEHNR, CDR2 FQNEAQ (reference sequence). CDR3 bases: TGTGCCAGCAGTTCTGACAGGGCCTCTGGAAACACCATATATTTT. Encoded protein: CASSSDRASGNTIYF.

The J gene is TRBJ1-1, the V gene TRBV6-2 or TRBV6-3, with D perhaps TRBD1 (6 bases). The CDR3 is made up of 15 amino acids. V shed 6 bases and J shed 0 bases, with 14 bases lying between them. Germline V gene data show CDR1 as MNHEY and CDR2 as SVGEGT. CDR3 nucleotide sequence: TGTGCCAGCAGCAAATACCGGACAGTGAACACTGAAGCTTTCTTT. Its protein product is CASSKYRTVNTEAFF.

This clone was seen at least ten times. This chain joins TRBV6-2 or TRBV6-3 and TRBJ1-5; D possibly corresponds to TRBD1 (5 bases). Germline loops: CDR1 MNHEY, CDR2 SVGEGT. This CDR3 contains 15 residues. Trimming pared 2 bases from V and 5 bases from J, leaving 13 bases between. The CDR3 is CASSYNRAGHQPQHF. The CDR3 DNA follows: TGTGCCAGCAGTTACAATAGGGCAGGGCATCAGCCCCAGCATTTT.

This chain joins TRBV5-1 and TRBJ2-3; D perhaps matches TRBD1 (5 bases). The ends were cut back, 1 base at V and 0 bases at J, with 12 bases in the middle. The CDR3 length is 16 residues. The germline gives CDR1 SGHRS, CDR2 YFSETQ. CDR3 in amino acids: CASSLSTALSTDTQYF. Here the CDR3 DNA reads TGCGCCAGCAGCTTGTCGACAGCCTTGAGCACAGATACGCAGTATTTT.

The CDR3 nucleotides read TGCGCCAGCAGCGGAGGACTAGCGGGGGGCGAGCAGTACTTC. Protein: CASSGGLAGGEQYF. V usage is TRBV5-1 and J usage is TRBJ2-7; 14 nucleotides match TRBD2. The CDR3 is made up of 14 amino acids. CDR1 SGHRS and CDR2 YFSETQ come from the germline V gene. Trimming cost V 4 bases and J 6 bases; bases outside gene matches: 3.

This sequence joins TRBV3-1 (or the pseudogene TRBV3-2) and TRBJ2-5; TRBD2 matches 9 bases. V shed 4 bases, J shed 3 bases, and the junction held 3 bases outside the gene matches. Germline loops: CDR1 LGHDT, CDR2 YNNKEL (reference sequence). This CDR3 contains 14 residues. The DNA of the CDR3 is TGTGCCAGCAGCCCTAGCGGGGCGGAAGAGACCCAGTACTTC. Translated, it gives CASSPSGAEETQYF.

The CDR3 loop reads CASSEYEGTYEQYF. For the CDR3, the DNA is TGTGCCAGCAGTGAATACGAGGGCACCTACGAGCAGTACTTC. This rearrangement joins TRBV6-1 to TRBJ2-7; a possible D gene is TRBD2 (5 bases). The CDR3 has 14 amino acids. Deletions cut 2 bases from V and 2 bases from J, with 10 bases between. CDR1 and CDR2 (germline): MNHNS, SASEGT.

The chain has TRBV3-1 (or the pseudogene TRBV3-2) and TRBJ2-7; 9 bases match TRBD2. The CDR3 consists of 16 residues. Germline V CDR1 and CDR2: LGHDT, YNNKEL (reference sequence). With 0 bases clipped from V and 5 bases from J, the junction kept 8 bases outside the gene matches. The CDR3 DNA sequence: TGTGCCAGCAGCCAAGATCTGGGGACTAGCTTCCACGAGCAGTACTTC. Its protein is CASSQDLGTSFHEQYF.

CDR3 residues: CASSPGLAGGPNTNTGELFF. CDR3 in DNA: TGTGCCAGCTCACCCGGACTAGCGGGGGGGCCGAATACGAACACCGGGGAGCTGTTTTTT. The chain carries TRBV18 and TRBJ2-2, with 15 bases identical to TRBD2. Germline V gene lookup returns CDR1 KGHSH and CDR2 LQKENI. This CDR3 region has 20 residues. V was clipped by 3 bases and J by 0 bases; unmatched bases: 8.

The chain is built from TRBV10-3 and TRBJ2-5; no firm D call. V shed 4 bases and J shed 2 bases, with 8 bases lying between them. The CDR3 covers 13 residues. CDR1 is ENHRY, CDR2 SYGVKD, per germline. The CDR3 spells CAISVWQQETQYF. The CDR3 DNA sequence: TGTGCCATCAGTGTATGGCAGCAAGAGACCCAGTACTTC.

The chain recombines TRBV5-1 with TRBJ2-1, with D maybe TRBD2 (6 bases). Germline CDR1 is SGHRS and CDR2 is YFSETQ. Trimming cost V 3 bases and J 8 bases, with 21 bases left between them. The CDR3 is made up of 16 amino acids. The CDR3 loop reads CASSYFGGDLMYEQFF. CDR3 nucleotides: TGCGCCAGCAGCTATTTCGGAGGGGACCTTATGTATGAGCAGTTCTTC.

The CDR3 DNA is TGTGCCAGCAGCAAGCAGGTGATCTCTGGAAACACCATATATTTT. Protein product: CASSKQVISGNTIYF. The V gene is TRBV5-6, the J gene TRBJ1-3, with D hard to call. The CDR3 spans 15 residues. From germline, CDR1 is SGHDT and CDR2 YYEEEE. V lost 4 bases, J lost 0 bases, and 11 bases lay in between.

The rearrangement links TRBV6-2 or TRBV6-3 to TRBJ1-4; possibly TRBD1 for D (5 bases). In germline, CDR1 is MNHEY, CDR2 SVGEGT. The CDR3 loop spans 14 amino acids. The V end lost 6 bases, the J end lost 4 bases, and 12 bases lay between the germline ends. CDR3 residues: CASSRTGVNEKLFF. DNA for the CDR3: TGTGCCAGCAGCCGAACAGGAGTTAATGAAAAACTGTTTTTT.

The chain combines TRBV7-9 with TRBJ2-7, with 7 bases matching TRBD1. This CDR3 region has 14 residues. The J segment lost 0 bases and the V segment lost 5 bases, leaving 4 bases of the junction unmatched. Germline V gives CDR1 SEHNR, CDR2 FQNEAQ (reference sequence). The CDR3, as DNA: TGTGCCAGCAGCCCGGGACAGACCTCCTACGAGCAGTACTTC. The encoded protein is CASSPGQTSYEQYF. The full variable domain, its missing parts supplied by reference TRBV7-9 and TRBJ2-7, is DTGVSQNPRHKITKRGQNVTFRCDPISEHNRLYWYRQTLGQGPEFLTYFQNEAQLEKSRLLSDRFSAERPKGSFSTLEIQRTEQGDSAMYLCASSPGQTSYEQYFGPGTRLTVT.